The present TCR beta chain was sequenced within a study of neurological immune-mediated disorders. Overall study findings and caveats: In HTLV-1-associated myelopathy, TCR clonal expansion was greatest, and in multiple sclerosis it was least, below healthy controls.

Synthesis of cDNA was carried out by template-switch 5'RACE. The reaction used 10-nucleotide random UMIs. Via MiXCR, TCRdb re-called the 5' RACE reads, giving one row per CDR3 protein. Here the sample spans roughly 25,000 distinct CDR3 sequences, over 6.5% being singletons. V lost 4 bases, J lost 9 bases, and 16 bases lay in between. There are 14 residues in the CDR3. The healthy controls volunteered at a blood bank in Maryland, USA. In its sample, this clonotype was seen many times. The target antigen is unknown. The sequencing sample was made of PBMCs. The V and J genes are TRBV12-3 or TRBV12-4 and TRBJ2-1, with a possible D match to TRBD2 (7 bases). This TCR derives from a woman aged 40 to 50 in good health. This CDR3 reads CASSWGGRLPEQFF. The CDR3 DNA reads as TGTGCCAGCAGTTGGGGGGGGCGACTGCCTGAGCAGTTCTTC.